These 20 T cell receptor beta chains came from one sample sequenced in a study of CD8 T cells in Susac syndrome. Reverse transcription of roughly 0.5 to 1 ug RNA was carried out with random hexamers. TCRdb re-called the immunoSEQ multiplex PCR reads through MiXCR, storing one row per CDR3 protein. The sample consists of around 300,000 distinct CDR3 sequences, approximately 85% of them appearing once. What was sequenced was CD8+ T cells from PBMCs. These receptors were collected from a human donor with multiple sclerosis.

The rearrangement uses TRBV4-3 and TRBJ2-1; D uncertain. Per germline, CDR1 LGHNA and CDR2 YSLEER. The V end was cut by 0 bases, the J end by 3 bases, with 12 bases between. This CDR3 region has 16 residues. The CDR3 loop is CASSQESSFFYNEQFF. CDR3 in DNA: TGCGCCAGCAGCCAAGAAAGCAGCTTTTTCTACAATGAGCAGTTCTTC.

The V gene is TRBV28, the J gene TRBJ2-6; 12 nucleotides match TRBD2. The V segment lost 4 bases and the J segment 1 base; nucleotides outside the gene matches: 5. The CDR3 contains 18 residues. Germline lookup yields CDR1 MDHEN and CDR2 SYDVKM. CDR3 sequence: CASSSGLAGTSGANVLTF. The CDR3 coding sequence is TGTGCCAGCAGTTCGGGACTAGCGGGTACTTCTGGGGCCAACGTCCTGACTTTC. The whole variable domain, remainder taken from reference TRBV28 and TRBJ2-6, is DVKVTQSSRYLVKRTGEKVFLECVQDMDHENMFWYRQDPGLGLRLIYFSYDVKMKEKGDIPEGYSVSREKKERFSLILESASTNQTSMYLCASSSGLAGTSGANVLTFGAGSRLTVL.

The CDR3 coding sequence is TGTGCCAGCAGCATTGGACAGGATTACGAGCAGTACTTC. Translation gives CASSIGQDYEQYF. The chain has TRBV11-3 and TRBJ2-7; 7 nucleotides align to TRBD1. Trimming took 5 bases from V and 4 from J; bases not matched to a gene: 5. The germline CDR1 and CDR2 sequences are SGHNT and YENEEA. CDR3 length: 13 residues.

The chain combines TRBV27 with TRBJ2-4; 12 nucleotides line up with TRBD2. Trimming at V came to 3 bases and at J to 2 bases, leaving 2 bases not matched to a gene. Germline assignment: CDR1 MNHEY and CDR2 SMNVEV (reference sequence). The CDR3 has 16 amino acids. DNA for the CDR3: TGTGCCAGCAGTTTGGGACTAGCGGGCCCCAAAAACATTCAGTACTTC. Translating it yields CASSLGLAGPKNIQYF.

V usage is TRBV25-1 and J usage is TRBJ2-6; 9 bases match TRBD1. The CDR3 has 17 amino acids. Losses at the gene ends were 3 bases for V and 13 bases for J; bases not matched to a gene: 16. Germline values: CDR1 MGHDK, CDR2 SYGVNS. This CDR3 reads CASSESEGQGALHVLTF. Here the CDR3 DNA reads TGTGCCAGCAGTGAGTCTGAGGGACAGGGAGCCCTCCATGTCCTGACTTTC.

The chain combines TRBV27 with TRBJ2-1; TRBD2 might be the D (6 bases). V was trimmed by 6 bases and J by 5 bases, leaving 14 bases between them. CDR1 is MNHEY, CDR2 SMNVEV, per germline (reference sequence). This CDR3 region has 14 residues. The CDR3 bases are TGTGCCAGCAGGGGAGGTCTCACTCACAATGAGCAGTTCTTC. Translating gives CASRGGLTHNEQFF.

The chain links TRBV28 to TRBJ1-3, with 8 positions matching TRBD1. Germline trimming cut 3 bases from V and 9 bases from J; bases unmatched to any gene: 7. The length of the CDR3 is 14 residues. Germline V gene data show CDR1 as MDHEN and CDR2 as SYDVKM. CDR3 sequence: CASSLTGAEGTIYF. In nucleotides, the CDR3 is TGTGCCAGCAGTTTGACAGGGGCCGAGGGCACCATATATTTT.

Remarks on this clonotype: Mismatch with germline at one junction end may stem from a read error. The V call is TRBV29-1, the J call TRBJ2-6; 7 bases line up with TRBD1. Germline V gives CDR1 SQVTM, CDR2 ANQGSEA. The CDR3 extends over 15 amino acids. CDR3 sequence: CSASGDSSGANVLIF. The CDR3 DNA reads TGCAGCGCCTCCGGGGACAGCTCTGGGGCCAACGTCCTGATTTTC.

The V call is TRBV29-1, the J call TRBJ1-3; D is unresolved. The CDR3 spans 13 residues. CDR1 SQVTM and CDR2 ANQGSEA come from the germline V gene. V gave up 3 bases and J gave up 4 bases, with 10 bases separating them. For the CDR3, the DNA is TGCAGCGTTGATGGAGGATCCGGAAACACCATATATTTT. This sequence encodes CSVDGGSGNTIYF.

This clonotype showed up just a few times. The chain is built from TRBV20-1 and TRBJ2-7; 9 bases are shared with TRBD2. This CDR3 contains 14 residues. CDR1 and CDR2 from the germline V gene are DFQATT and SNEGSKA (reference sequence). After removal of 6 bases from V and 6 bases from J, the junction contained 12 bases not matched to a gene. The DNA of the CDR3 is TGCAGTGCCAGCGGGACGTGGACTAGCGCCGAGCAGTACTTC. It codes for CSASGTWTSAEQYF.

The J gene is TRBJ2-1, the V gene TRBV7-6; D tentatively reads TRBD1 or TRBD2 (6 bases each). There are 17 residues in the CDR3. Germline lookup yields CDR1 SGHVS and CDR2 FNYEAQ. V was shortened by 1 base and J by 0 bases, with 13 bases between the two germline ends. The CDR3 region has the DNA TGTGCCAGCAGCTTAGTTGGGGGGCTGGACTCCTACAATGAGCAGTTCTTC. This codes for CASSLVGGLDSYNEQFF.

In DNA, the CDR3 is TGTGCCAGCAGCCAGGAGGCAGGAGCACTGAACACTGAAGCTTTCTTT. Its protein product is CASSQEAGALNTEAFF. The chain couples TRBV7-9 to TRBJ1-1, with D unclear. Germline assignment: CDR1 SEHNR and CDR2 FQNEAQ (reference sequence). This CDR3 has 16 amino acids. The V and J ends lost 5 bases and 0 bases respectively, with 16 bases between them.

The chain links TRBV30 to TRBJ2-7; 7 bases fit TRBD1. Germline V gene sequence: CDR1 GTSNPN, CDR2 SVGIG (reference sequence). J gave up 4 bases and V 3 bases, and 9 bases lay outside the gene matches. CDR3 length: 14 amino acids. The CDR3 reads CAWRGTASFYEQYF. The CDR3 DNA reads as TGTGCCTGGAGGGGGACAGCCTCCTTTTACGAGCAGTACTTC.

CDR3 sequence reads: CASSEQDAGRESLNTEAFF. The CDR3 DNA follows: TGTGCCAGCAGTGAGCAAGATGCAGGACGCGAAAGTCTGAACACTGAAGCTTTCTTT. This sequence joins TRBV6-1 and TRBJ1-1; D gene unclear. CDR1 and CDR2 (germline): MNHNS, SASEGT. The CDR3 runs 19 residues. V shed 3 bases and J shed 0 bases, with 23 bases lying between them.

The J gene is TRBJ2-7, the V gene TRBV28; D possibly corresponds to TRBD1 (7 bases). Trimming removed 6 bases from V and 3 bases from J, with 27 bases in between. Per germline, CDR1 MDHEN and CDR2 SYDVKM. CDR3 size: 18 residues. DNA for the CDR3: TGTGCCAGCAGCCCCTTCTCGGGGGACAGCGCCTTAGGCTACGAGCAGTACTTC. Its translation: CASSPFSGDSALGYEQYF. Based on the CDR3 plus reference TRBV28 and TRBJ2-7, the full variable domain is DVKVTQSSRYLVKRTGEKVFLECVQDMDHENMFWYRQDPGLGLRLIYFSYDVKMKEKGDIPEGYSVSREKKERFSLILESASTNQTSMYLCASSPFSGDSALGYEQYFGPGTRLTVT.

The V gene is TRBV28, the J gene TRBJ2-7; D is perhaps TRBD1 (6 bases). In germline, CDR1 is MDHEN, CDR2 SYDVKM. Trimming pared 8 bases from V and 3 bases from J, leaving 14 bases between. This CDR3 region has 13 residues. Here the CDR3 DNA reads TGTGCCAGCGGATTGGACAGAAGCTACGAGCAGTACTTC. This codes for CASGLDRSYEQYF.

The chain couples TRBV28 to TRBJ2-1, with TRBD1 matching over 11 bases. With V trimmed by 6 bases and J by 5 bases, 3 bases remained unmatched. Germline-derived CDR1 and CDR2 are MDHEN and SYDVKM. The CDR3 consists of 14 residues. The CDR3 sequence: CASRGTGGDNEQFF. The CDR3 DNA sequence: TGTGCCAGCAGGGGGACAGGGGGTGACAATGAGCAGTTCTTC.

The gene calls are TRBV20-1 and TRBJ2-5; TRBD2 is a possible D gene (6 bases). The V and J ends lost 6 bases and 5 bases respectively, with 19 bases between them. CDR1 and CDR2 (germline): DFQATT, SNEGSKA (reference sequence). The CDR3 totals 14 residues. CDR3 DNA: TGCAGTGCAGACCCGCTAGCGCTTGGCGAGACCCAGTACTTC. Its translation is CSADPLALGETQYF.

The chain is built from TRBV5-6 and TRBJ1-1, with TRBD1 as a possible D gene (6 bases). Trimming took 0 bases from V and 4 from J, leaving 10 bases between them. Germline V gives CDR1 SGHDT, CDR2 YYEEEE. The length of the CDR3 is 14 residues. In DNA, the CDR3 is TGTGCCAGCAGCTTGGAGGGGGAGGTCACTGAAGCTTTCTTT. It codes for CASSLEGEVTEAFF.

This chain links TRBV27 with TRBJ1-1, with no clear D. The V end was cut by 8 bases, the J end by 5 bases, with 12 bases between. Germline V gene sequence: CDR1 MNHEY, CDR2 SMNVEV (reference sequence). The CDR3 sequence is 12 residues long. CDR3 sequence reads: CASGYSPTEAFF. CDR3 nucleotide sequence: TGTGCCAGCGGATATTCCCCGACTGAAGCTTTCTTT.